This T cell receptor (beta chain) appears in the sequencing data of a study of blood T cell repertoires in COVID-19. Per the authors' pipeline: For nucleated cells, counts were estimated from reference gene primer amplification. Assay used: immunoSEQ multiplex PCR; TCRdb lists only in-frame clones, some missing. That table supplies the V and J calls and clone size; D and trimming were determined from the DNA. This sample carries more than 250,000 clones, over 75% of them seen once, and the ten largest clones take roughly 2.3%. The junction had 7 bases not matched to a gene; V was cut back by 4 bases and J by 8 bases. CDR3 length: 13 amino acids.

The V and J genes are TRBV12-3 or TRBV12-4 and TRBJ1-1; 7 bases are shared with TRBD1. Sequenced sample: PBMCs or T cells enriched from blood (not recorded which). The clonotype originates from a man aged 25-45 years who had recovered from COVID-19. The CDR3 here is CASSSGTAVEAFF. CDR3 DNA sequence: TGTGCCAGCAGTTCGGGGACAGCCGTAGAAGCTTTCTTT.